Presented here are 32 T cell receptor beta chains from one specimen sequenced in a study of T cell responses to AZD1222 COVID-19 vaccine. Produced via immunoSEQ multiplex PCR; TCRdb's table is partial and in-frame only. This table holds roughly 130,000 clones, around 90% found once. The sample in question was peripheral blood, obtained on day 0 of AZD1222 vaccination. The receptors were sampled from an adult in good health.

There are a few counts of this clone. The rearrangement joins TRBV2 to TRBJ1-1; D gene unclear. Trimming left V 4 bases short and J 3 bases short, with 3 bases between. This CDR3 spans 11 amino acids. The germline V gene encodes CDR1 SNHLY and CDR2 FYNNEI. The CDR3 loop is CASSGDTEAFF. CDR3 nucleotides: TGTGCCAGCAGTGGGGACACTGAAGCTTTCTTT.

The rearrangement links TRBV6-1 to TRBJ1-2, with D maybe TRBD1 (5 bases). The V end was cut by 6 bases, the J end by 4 bases, with 9 bases between. The CDR3 is made up of 12 amino acids. CDR1 and CDR2 from the germline V gene are MNHNS and SASEGT. CDR3 coding DNA: TGTGCCAGCAGGTTCGACAGCTATGGCTACACCTTC. This sequence encodes CASRFDSYGYTF.

V usage is TRBV19 and J usage is TRBJ1-4; TRBD1 might be the D (5 bases). There are 15 residues in the CDR3. The germline CDR1 and CDR2 sequences are LNHDA and SQIVND (reference sequence). Trimming took off 6 bases at V and 1 base at J, with 12 bases between the two ends. CDR3 nucleotides: TGTGCCAGTAGCCGCCGGGGGGAAACTAATGAAAAACTGTTTTTT. This translates into CASSRRGETNEKLFF. The entire variable domain, with the rest obtained from reference TRBV19 and TRBJ1-4, is as follows: DGGITQSPKYLFRKEGQNVTLSCEQNLNHDAMYWYRQDPGQGLRLIYYSQIVNDFQKGDIAEGYSVSREKKESFPLTVTSAQKNPTAFYLCASSRRGETNEKLFFGSGTQLSVL.

The V call is TRBV28, the J call TRBJ2-7, with unresolved D. CDR3 size: 12 residues. V lost 1 base and J lost 8, with 9 bases in between. Germline V gene lookup returns CDR1 MDHEN and CDR2 SYDVKM. CDR3 nucleotide sequence: TGTGCCAGCAGTTTATCTTCAACGAAGCAGTACTTC. Its protein is CASSLSSTKQYF.

This chain uses TRBV5-1 with TRBJ2-7; TRBD1 matches 10 bases. Germline loops: CDR1 SGHRS, CDR2 YFSETQ. Trimming cost V 4 bases and J 7 bases; bases outside gene matches: 11. The CDR3 sequence is 15 residues long. CDR3 nucleotide sequence: TGCGCCAGCAGCGTCACCGGGACAGGGGTTTGGGAGCAGTACTTC. Protein: CASSVTGTGVWEQYF.

The rearrangement uses TRBV24-1 and TRBJ1-2; TRBD1 agrees at 11 bases. Germline V gives CDR1 KGHDR, CDR2 SFDVKD. V dropped 6 bases and J dropped 3; count of bases not matched to a gene: 2. The CDR3 length is 14 residues. The DNA for the CDR3 is TGTGCCACCAGTTCGGGACAGGGGGACTATGGCTACACCTTC. This encodes CATSSGQGDYGYTF.

The chain has TRBV19 and TRBJ2-7; perhaps D is TRBD1 or TRBD2 (6 bases each). The germline V and J ends were trimmed by 4 bases and 2 bases, with 12 bases remaining between them. Germline V gives CDR1 LNHDA, CDR2 SQIVND (reference sequence). This CDR3 is built from 14 residues. The CDR3 here is CASSSAEGAYEQYF. The CDR3 DNA reads as TGTGCCAGTAGTAGCGCGGAGGGGGCCTACGAGCAGTACTTC.

There are a few counts of this clone. The chain links TRBV4-3 to TRBJ2-7; TRBD2 agrees at 7 bases. Germline V gives CDR1 LGHNA, CDR2 YSLEER. The ends lost 0 bases at V and 2 bases at J; junction bases unmatched: 7. The CDR3 is 16 amino acids. The chain's CDR3 is CASSQDFTSAPYEQYF. Here the CDR3 DNA reads TGCGCCAGCAGCCAAGATTTCACTAGCGCGCCCTACGAGCAGTACTTC.

This rearrangement joins TRBV6-5 to TRBJ1-1; 7 nucleotides align to TRBD1. CDR3 length: 11 residues. Germline V CDR1 and CDR2: MNHEY, SVGAGI. The junction had 3 bases not matched to a gene; V was cut back by 7 bases and J by 7 bases. In nucleotides, the CDR3 is TGTGCCAGCAAGGGGGCCAGTGAAGCTTTCTTT. Its translation is CASKGASEAFF.

The gene calls are TRBV5-4 and TRBJ1-1, with 10 bases lining up with TRBD1. The CDR3 loop spans 14 amino acids. With 5 bases clipped from V and 4 bases from J, the junction kept 5 bases outside the gene matches. CDR1 and CDR2 (germline): SGHNT, YYREEE (reference sequence). CDR3 coding DNA: TGTGCCAGCAGTTTAGGGACAGGGGTCACTGAAGCTTTCTTT. Translating it yields CASSLGTGVTEAFF.

The CDR3 sequence: CASSITGGGNEQFF. In nucleotides, the CDR3 is TGTGCCAGTAGTATAACGGGTGGGGGGAATGAGCAGTTCTTC. The chain employs TRBV19 and TRBJ2-1, with a tentative D call TRBD2 (6 bases). V lost 2 bases and J lost 7, with 12 bases in between. The CDR3 is 14 amino acids. From germline, CDR1 is LNHDA and CDR2 SQIVND (reference sequence). Filled out from reference TRBV19 and TRBJ2-1, the complete variable domain reads DGGITQSPKYLFRKEGQNVTLSCEQNLNHDAMYWYRQDPGQGLRLIYYSQIVNDFQKGDIAEGYSVSREKKESFPLTVTSAQKNPTAFYLCASSITGGGNEQFFGPGTRLTVL.

This chain joins TRBV6-2 or TRBV6-3 and TRBJ1-5, with D unresolved. Looked up from germline, CDR1 is MNHEY and CDR2 is SVGEGT. Trimming took off 3 bases at V and 0 bases at J, with 6 bases between the two ends. This CDR3 has 14 residues. The CDR3 is CASSYTNSNQPQHF. CDR3 bases: TGTGCCAGCAGTTATACAAATAGCAATCAGCCCCAGCATTTT.

The V and J genes are TRBV6-5 and TRBJ1-5; 11 nucleotides align to TRBD1. The CDR3 is 15 amino acids. The germline CDR1 and CDR2 sequences are MNHEY and SVGAGI. With 7 bases clipped from V and 5 bases from J, the junction kept 7 bases outside the gene matches. CDR3 amino acids: CASIRTGGFYQPQHF. The DNA for the CDR3 is TGTGCCAGCATTAGGACAGGGGGCTTTTATCAGCCCCAGCATTTT.

This clone is a singleton in its sample. The J gene is TRBJ2-1, the V gene TRBV18; 8 nucleotides align to TRBD2. Unmatched junction bases numbered 9, after V lost 3 bases and J lost 2 bases. The CDR3 covers 17 residues. CDR1 is KGHSH and CDR2 is LQKENI in the germline V gene. The CDR3 reads CASSPFMPGGPYNEQFF. The CDR3 nucleotides are TGTGCCAGCTCACCTTTCATGCCGGGAGGGCCCTACAATGAGCAGTTCTTC.

The gene calls are TRBV5-1 and TRBJ1-5; no definite D call. Germline lookup yields CDR1 SGHRS and CDR2 YFSETQ. The CDR3 spans 13 residues. Trimming pared 4 bases from V and 6 bases from J, leaving 11 bases between. The CDR3 here is CASSQTLGQPQHF. CDR3 coding DNA: TGCGCCAGCAGCCAAACCCTGGGTCAGCCCCAGCATTTT.

Only one count was recorded for this clone. As DNA, the CDR3 is TGTGCCAGCAGCAGGCGGGAGTTTGAAGAGACCCAGTACTTC. Translation: CASSRREFEETQYF. This rearrangement joins TRBV21-1 to TRBJ2-5; whether TRBD2, the table's D call, matches the DNA was not checked. TRBV21-1 is flagged as a pseudogene. The length of the CDR3 is 14 residues.

V gene TRBV5-5 combines with J gene TRBJ1-1; the match to TRBD1 covers 7 bases. The ends lost 4 bases at V and 5 bases at J; junction bases unmatched: 5. Germline V gene data show CDR1 as SGHKS and CDR2 as YYEKEE (reference sequence). The CDR3 is made up of 13 amino acids. This CDR3 is CASSRQGNTEAFF. The CDR3 DNA is TGTGCCAGCAGCCGACAGGGTAATACTGAAGCTTTCTTT.

The chain recombines TRBV4-2 with TRBJ1-2; D is uncertain. Germline loops: CDR1 LGHNA, CDR2 YNFKEQ. The CDR3 is 16 amino acids. V lost 1 base and J 4 bases, leaving 16 bases between the germline ends. The CDR3 bases are TGTGCCAGCAGCCAAGCGAGCCCGGAGGGTGGCTATGGCTACACCTTC. It encodes CASSQASPEGGYGYTF.

This chain connects TRBV4-1 to TRBJ1-5; D gene uncertain. Trimming removed 1 base at V and 4 bases at J, with 17 bases between. From germline, CDR1 is MGHRA and CDR2 YSYEKL. The CDR3 is 17 residues long. In DNA, the CDR3 is TGCGCCAGCAGCCAAGGGGGTCCCCCCAATGCGAATCAGCCCCAGCATTTT. Translated, it gives CASSQGGPPNANQPQHF.

V is TRBV2 and J is TRBJ2-4; 10 bases align to TRBD2. CDR3 size: 15 residues. Per the germline V gene, CDR1 is SNHLY and CDR2 is FYNNEI. The ends lost 4 bases at V and 9 bases at J; junction bases unmatched: 9. CDR3 loop: CASSGGASGSGIQYF. CDR3 DNA: TGTGCCAGCAGTGGAGGGGCTAGCGGGAGTGGCATTCAGTACTTC.

The chain joins TRBV6-5 to TRBJ1-2; 7 positions match TRBD1. Germline CDR1 is MNHEY and CDR2 is SVGAGI. The CDR3 loop spans 15 amino acids. J lost 4 bases, V lost 2 bases, and 7 bases had no gene match. Here the CDR3 reads CASSYLRGPTYGYTF. In DNA form, the CDR3 reads TGTGCCAGCAGTTACCTAAGGGGGCCAACCTATGGCTACACCTTC.

The chain carries TRBV6-5 and TRBJ2-1; D not certain. Trimming removed 2 bases at V and 5 bases at J, with 16 bases between. In germline, CDR1 is MNHEY, CDR2 SVGAGI. This CDR3 has 16 residues. CDR3 sequence: CASSYATVADDNEQFF. The CDR3 coding sequence is TGTGCCAGCAGTTACGCCACAGTAGCAGATGACAATGAGCAGTTCTTC.

This clone was recorded a few times. The chain combines TRBV3-1 (or the pseudogene TRBV3-2) with TRBJ2-1; the D gene could be TRBD1 or TRBD2 (5 bases each). The V gene's germline CDR1 is LGHDT and CDR2 YNNKEL (reference sequence). The CDR3 loop spans 20 amino acids. V lost 0 bases, J lost 0 bases, and 21 bases lay in between. CDR3 nucleotides: TGTGCCAGCAGCCAAGATTGGGCACTAGGGGCTAAGAGCTCCTACAATGAGCAGTTCTTC. This sequence encodes CASSQDWALGAKSSYNEQFF.

This chain uses TRBV5-1 with TRBJ2-5, with 10 nucleotides matching TRBD1. V lost 4 bases to trimming and J lost 2 bases; unmatched junction nucleotides: 11. The CDR3 consists of 17 residues. Germline CDR1 is SGHRS and CDR2 is YFSETQ. The CDR3 protein is CASSPLGTGVTQETQYF. Here the CDR3 DNA reads TGCGCCAGCAGCCCCCTCGGGACAGGGGTAACTCAAGAGACCCAGTACTTC. Full variable domain (rest looked up from reference TRBV5-1 and TRBJ2-5): KAGVTQTPRYLIKTRGQQVTLSCSPISGHRSVSWYQQTPGQGLQFLFEYFSETQRNKGNFPGRFSGRQFSNSRSEMNVSTLELGDSALYLCASSPLGTGVTQETQYFGPGTRLLVL.

This chain connects TRBV23-1 to TRBJ1-2; D is ambiguous. TRBV23-1 is treated as an ORF (open reading frame) with a function not yet certain. V was cut by 1 base and J by 7 bases, with 19 bases left in between. This CDR3 comprises 16 residues. The CDR3 bases are TGCGCCAGCAGTCAATACGAGTGGGCCCTTTCTCGTGGCTACACCTTC. Amino acids: CASSQYEWALSRGYTF.

The chain couples TRBV2 to TRBJ1-5, with D uncertain. V was clipped by 6 bases and J by 7 bases, with 7 bases between them. The germline V gene has CDR1 SNHLY and CDR2 FYNNEI. The CDR3 has 11 residues. CDR3 sequence reads: CASSSEQPQHF. The CDR3 nucleotides read TGTGCCAGCAGCTCAGAGCAGCCCCAGCATTTT.

This chain connects TRBV2 to TRBJ2-7, with D perhaps matching TRBD1 (5 bases). V was pared by 6 bases and J by 6 bases, with 12 bases between. The CDR3 loop spans 12 amino acids. The germline CDR1 and CDR2 sequences are SNHLY and FYNNEI. This CDR3 is CASSNDRGEQYF. In nucleotides, the CDR3 is TGTGCCAGCAGCAACGACAGAGGCGAGCAGTACTTC.

The chain couples TRBV5-4 to TRBJ2-1, with TRBD2 identical over 7 bases. The V segment lost 1 base and the J segment 5 bases; nucleotides outside the gene matches: 6. The CDR3 runs 15 residues. Germline CDR1 SGHNT, CDR2 YYREEE (reference sequence). The CDR3 reads CASSLRRERDNEQFF. The CDR3 bases are TGTGCCAGCAGCTTGCGGCGGGAGCGGGACAATGAGCAGTTCTTC.

The chain employs TRBV9 and TRBJ1-1, with unresolved D. This CDR3 comprises 16 residues. Germline V gene data show CDR1 as SGDLS and CDR2 as YYNGEE. Trimming took off 5 bases at V and 1 base at J, with 18 bases between the two ends. The CDR3 sequence is CASRDVWDSTNTEAFF. For the CDR3, the DNA is TGTGCCAGCAGGGACGTCTGGGATTCTACGAACACTGAAGCTTTCTTT. Full variable domain (remainder filled in from reference TRBV9 and TRBJ1-1): DSGVTQTPKHLITATGQRVTLRCSPRSGDLSVYWYQQSLDQGLQFLIQYYNGEERAKGNILERFSAQQFPDLHSELNLSSLELGDSALYFCASRDVWDSTNTEAFFGQGTRLTVV.

The J gene is TRBJ1-1, the V gene TRBV10-3; 9 nucleotides line up with TRBD1. In germline, CDR1 is ENHRY, CDR2 SYGVKD. V was clipped by 6 bases and J by 1 base; unmatched bases: 6. This CDR3 region has 15 residues. The CDR3 nucleotides read TGTGCCATCAGCAGGCCGGGACAGGGGAACACTGAAGCTTTCTTT. Amino acid sequence: CAISRPGQGNTEAFF.

V usage is TRBV27 and J usage is TRBJ1-5; D uncertain. CDR1 is MNHEY and CDR2 is SMNVEV in the germline V gene (reference sequence). Deletions cut 8 bases from V and 4 bases from J, with 6 bases between. There are 11 residues in the CDR3. The CDR3 DNA reads as TGTGCCAGCGGATTTAATCAGCCCCAGCATTTT. It translates to CASGFNQPQHF.

J is TRBJ1-2 and V is TRBV7-2; 12 bases line up with TRBD1. Trimming took 5 bases from V and 8 from J; bases not matched to a gene: 18. The germline gives CDR1 SGHTA, CDR2 FQGNSA. This CDR3 has 18 residues. The CDR3 DNA is TGTGCCAGCAGCGCCCCTCTATACCCGGGACAGGGGGCAAGAGGCTACACCTTC. It yields the protein CASSAPLYPGQGARGYTF.